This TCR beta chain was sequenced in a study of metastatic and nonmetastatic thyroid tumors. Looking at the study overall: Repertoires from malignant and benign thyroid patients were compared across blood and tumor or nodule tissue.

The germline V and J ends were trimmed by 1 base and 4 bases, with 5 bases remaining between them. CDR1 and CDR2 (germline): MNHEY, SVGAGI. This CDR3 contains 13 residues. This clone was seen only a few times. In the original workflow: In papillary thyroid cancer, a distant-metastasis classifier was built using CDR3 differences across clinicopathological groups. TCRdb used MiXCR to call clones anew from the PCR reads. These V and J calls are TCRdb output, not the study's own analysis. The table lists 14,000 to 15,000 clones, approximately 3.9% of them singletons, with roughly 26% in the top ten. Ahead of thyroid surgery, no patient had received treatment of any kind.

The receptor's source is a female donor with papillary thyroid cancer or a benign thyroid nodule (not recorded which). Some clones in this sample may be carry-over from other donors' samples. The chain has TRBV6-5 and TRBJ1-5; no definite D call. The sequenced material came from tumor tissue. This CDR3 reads CASSYLRNQPQHF. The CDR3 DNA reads TGTGCCAGCAGTTACTTGAGGAATCAGCCCCAGCATTTT.